This TCR beta chain appears in the sequencing data of a study of blood T cell repertoires in COVID-19. Study context: The samples span acute and convalescent COVID-19 from the United States, Italy and Spain. T cells, B-cell-depleted T cells, or PBMCs provided the cDNA or gDNA that served as material.

A few counts support this clone. Study processing details: Reference gene primer amplification yielded estimated nucleated cell counts. Sequencing was performed with immunoSEQ multiplex PCR; in TCRdb, only in-frame clones are kept and a portion is missing. V and J calls and clone size are given by that table; D and trimming were obtained from the DNA. The sample shows approximately 400,000 clones, roughly 90% of them seen only once. Germline CDR1 SGDLS, CDR2 YYNGEE. Trimming shortened V by 0 bases and J by 6 bases, and 7 bases separated the two germline ends. This CDR3 is 13 amino acids long. All enrollees were about 18 to 89 years old and from about two dozen US areas.

Sequenced input: PBMCs or T cells enriched from blood (not recorded which). The receptor comes from a woman between 40 and 50 years old who had been exposed to COVID-19. This chain connects TRBV9 to TRBJ1-5; D gene uncertain. CDR3 nucleotides: TGTGCCAGCAGCGTAGGGGCCGGTCAGCCCCAGCATTTT. The encoded protein is CASSVGAGQPQHF.